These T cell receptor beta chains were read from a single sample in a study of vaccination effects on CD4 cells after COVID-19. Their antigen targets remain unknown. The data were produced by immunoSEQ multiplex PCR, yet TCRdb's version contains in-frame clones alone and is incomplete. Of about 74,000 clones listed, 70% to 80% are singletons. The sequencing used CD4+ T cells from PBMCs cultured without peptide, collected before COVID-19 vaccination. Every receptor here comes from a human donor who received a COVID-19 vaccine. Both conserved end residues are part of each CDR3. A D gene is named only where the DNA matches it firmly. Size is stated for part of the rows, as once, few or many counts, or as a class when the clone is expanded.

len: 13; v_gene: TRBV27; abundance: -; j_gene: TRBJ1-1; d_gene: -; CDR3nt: TGTGCCAGCAGTGAACCTGGGAACACTGAAGCTTTCTTT; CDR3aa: CASSEPGNTEAFF
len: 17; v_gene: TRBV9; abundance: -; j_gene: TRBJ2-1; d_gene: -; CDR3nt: TGTGCCAGCAACGGCGCATCCGGGGCACTATCCTACAATGAGCAGTTCTTC; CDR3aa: CASNGASGALSYNEQFF
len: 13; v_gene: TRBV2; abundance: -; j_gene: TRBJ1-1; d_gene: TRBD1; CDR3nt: TGTGCCAGTGGGGGACAGTCGGACACTGAAGCTTTCTTT; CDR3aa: CASGGQSDTEAFF
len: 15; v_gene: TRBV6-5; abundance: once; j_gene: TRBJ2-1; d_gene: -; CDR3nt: TGTGCCAGCAAGATGGAAACGCTCTCCTACAATGAGCAGTTCTTC; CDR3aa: CASKMETLSYNEQFF
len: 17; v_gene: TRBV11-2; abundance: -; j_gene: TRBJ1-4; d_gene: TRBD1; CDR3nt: TGTGCCAGCAGCCACGAAACATACAGGGGGCGCGATGAAAAACTGTTTTTT; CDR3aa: CASSHETYRGRDEKLFF
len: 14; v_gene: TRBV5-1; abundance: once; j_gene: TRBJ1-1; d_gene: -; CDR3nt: TGCGCCAGCAGTTCGGGGGCCGGCGGCACTGAAGCTTTCTTT; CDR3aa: CASSSGAGGTEAFF
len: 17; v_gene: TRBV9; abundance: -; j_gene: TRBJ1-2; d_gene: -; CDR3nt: TGTGCCAGCAGCGAGGGAGGTCCGGGACGGACAAACTATGGCTACACCTTC; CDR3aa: CASSEGGPGRTNYGYTF
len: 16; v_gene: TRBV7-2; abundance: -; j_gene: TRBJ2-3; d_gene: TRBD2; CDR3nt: TGTGCCAGCAGCCCCTCACTAGCGGCGAGCACAGATACGCAGTATTTT; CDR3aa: CASSPSLAASTDTQYF
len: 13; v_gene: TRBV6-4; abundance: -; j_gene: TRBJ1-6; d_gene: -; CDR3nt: TGTGCCAGCAGCGAACGCCCCTTGACACCCCTCCACTTT; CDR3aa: CASSERPLTPLHF
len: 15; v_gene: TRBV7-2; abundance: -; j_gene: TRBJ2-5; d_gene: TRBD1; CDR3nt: TGTGCCAGCAGCTTAAGTTGGACAGGGCCTGGGACCCAGTACTTC; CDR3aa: CASSLSWTGPGTQYF
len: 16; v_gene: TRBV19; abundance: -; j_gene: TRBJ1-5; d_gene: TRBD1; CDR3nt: TGTGCCAGTATGGGCGGACAGGGTTTACGCAATCAGCCCCAGCATTTT; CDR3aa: CASMGGQGLRNQPQHF
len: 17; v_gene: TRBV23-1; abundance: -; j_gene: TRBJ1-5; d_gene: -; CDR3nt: TGCGCCAGCAGTAACCCAGAACAGGGTCGTGGCAATCAGCCCCAGCATTTT; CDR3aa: CASSNPEQGRGNQPQHF
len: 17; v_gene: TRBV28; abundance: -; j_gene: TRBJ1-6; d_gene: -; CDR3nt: TGTGCCAGCAGTTTAGGGGGCCCCTACGACTATAATTCACCCCTCCACTTT; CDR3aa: CASSLGGPYDYNSPLHF
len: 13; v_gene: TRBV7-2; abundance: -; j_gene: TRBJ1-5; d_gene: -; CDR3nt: TGTGCCAGCAGCTTAGTAGGGAATCAGCCCCAGCATTTT; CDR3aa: CASSLVGNQPQHF
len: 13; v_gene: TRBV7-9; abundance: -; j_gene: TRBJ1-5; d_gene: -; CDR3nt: TGTGCCAGCAGCTTAGTTAAAAATCAGCCCCAGCATTTT; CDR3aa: CASSLVKNQPQHF
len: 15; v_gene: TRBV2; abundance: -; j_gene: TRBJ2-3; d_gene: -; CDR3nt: TGTGCCAGCAGTGATTACGCAGTGAGGGCTGATACGCAGTATTTT; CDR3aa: CASSDYAVRADTQYF
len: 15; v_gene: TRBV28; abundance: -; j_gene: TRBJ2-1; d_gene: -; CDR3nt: TGTGCCCGCCACCCAGGGGAGTGCTCCTACAATGAGCAGTTCTTC; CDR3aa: CARHPGECSYNEQFF
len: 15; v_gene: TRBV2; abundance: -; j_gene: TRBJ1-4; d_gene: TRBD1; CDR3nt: TGTGCCAGCAACAAGCCGGGCAGGGGGCGCGAAAAACTGTTTTTT; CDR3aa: CASNKPGRGREKLFF
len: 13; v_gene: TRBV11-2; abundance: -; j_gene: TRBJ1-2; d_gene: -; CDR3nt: TGTGCCAGCAGCCAGGGCCAAAACTATGGCTACACCTTC; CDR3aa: CASSQGQNYGYTF
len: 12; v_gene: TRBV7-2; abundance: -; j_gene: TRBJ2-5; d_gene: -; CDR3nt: TGTGCCAGCAGCTATCCAGGGGAGACCCAGTACTTC; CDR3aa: CASSYPGETQYF
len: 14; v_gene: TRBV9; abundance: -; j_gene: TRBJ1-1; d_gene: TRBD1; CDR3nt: TGTGCCAGCAGCGCCGGACAGGGGAGGACTGAAGCTTTCTTT; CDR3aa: CASSAGQGRTEAFF
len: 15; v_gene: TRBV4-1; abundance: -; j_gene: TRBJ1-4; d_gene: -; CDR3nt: TGCGCCAGCAGCCCCAATGGGAGGTCGGGCGAAAAACTGTTTTTT; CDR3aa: CASSPNGRSGEKLFF